This T cell receptor beta chain was profiled in a study of CD8+CD57+ T cells in acquired aplastic anemia. As for the study in general: The sorted CD4+ and CD8+ cells yielded an average approximately 3 ug of DNA.

This clonotype appeared once. Its antigen is not identified. Trimming stripped 6 bases from V and 7 bases from J, with 22 bases between. The CDR3 sequence is 16 residues long. The V gene's germline CDR1 is MNHNS and CDR2 SASEGT. Genomic DNA templated the TCR beta VDJ and CDR3 profiling. TCRdb fed the reads into MiXCR, producing one record per CDR3 protein. The sample has approximately 150,000 distinct CDR3 sequences, about 45% seen once. Patients chosen for sequencing had CD8+CD57+ cells that had expanded, as shown by flow cytometry. General study findings and limits: Overlap between patients and controls comprised roughly 30 CD8+ CDR3 sequences.

The sequence was collected from a human donor with aplastic anemia. Sequenced input: sorted CD4+, CD8+, or CD8+CD57+ T cells (not recorded which) from PBMCs. The chain joins TRBV6-1 to TRBJ1-3; possibly TRBD1 for D (6 bases). In nucleotides, the CDR3 is TGTGCCAGCAGACGTACGGGGGGCGGGGAAGGTAACACCATATATTTT. Protein sequence: CASRRTGGGEGNTIYF.